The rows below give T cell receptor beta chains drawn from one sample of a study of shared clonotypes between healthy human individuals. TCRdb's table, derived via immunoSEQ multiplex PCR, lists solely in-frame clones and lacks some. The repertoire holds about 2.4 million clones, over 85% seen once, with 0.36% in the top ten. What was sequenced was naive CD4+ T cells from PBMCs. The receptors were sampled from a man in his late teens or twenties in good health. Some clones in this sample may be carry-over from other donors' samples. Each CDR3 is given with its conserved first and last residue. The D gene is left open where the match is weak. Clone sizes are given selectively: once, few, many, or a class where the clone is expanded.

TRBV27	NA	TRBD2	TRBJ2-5	CASSLYRLAGGVETQYF	TGTGCCAGCAGTTTATACCGACTAGCAGGTGGGGTAGAGACCCAGTACTTC
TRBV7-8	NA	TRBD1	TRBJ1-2	CASSLGRGPRTRSYGYTF	TGTGCCAGCAGCTTAGGGAGGGGGCCGCGAACCCGTTCCTATGGCTACACCTTC
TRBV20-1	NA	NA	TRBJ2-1	CSASGTDWWFF	TGCAGTGCTAGCGGGACTGACTGGTGGTTCTTC
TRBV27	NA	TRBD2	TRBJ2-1	CASRRERYNEQFF	TGTGCCAGCAGGCGGGAGCGGTACAATGAGCAGTTCTTC
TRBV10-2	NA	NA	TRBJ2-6	CASSEGVGANVLTF	TGCGCCAGCAGTGAAGGGGTTGGGGCCAACGTCCTGACTTTC
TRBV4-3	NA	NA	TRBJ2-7	CASSQDAPGRYAYEQYF	TGCGCCAGCAGCCAAGATGCCCCCGGAAGGTATGCCTACGAGCAGTACTTC
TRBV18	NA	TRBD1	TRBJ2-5	CASSRDRGYQETQYF	TGTGCCAGCTCACGGGACAGGGGGTACCAAGAGACCCAGTACTTC
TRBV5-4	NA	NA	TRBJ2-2	CASSLGTPITGITGELFF	TGTGCCAGCAGCTTGGGCACCCCTATAACGGGAATCACCGGGGAGCTGTTTTTT
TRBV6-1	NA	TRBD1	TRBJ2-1	CASSLDRGHEQFF	TGTGCCAGCAGCCTAGACAGGGGCCATGAGCAGTTCTTC
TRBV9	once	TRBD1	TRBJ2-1	CASSAGQGNEQFF	TGTGCCAGCAGCGCGGGACAGGGCAATGAGCAGTTCTTC
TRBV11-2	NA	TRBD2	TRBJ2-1	CASSLGPRLARVHNEQFF	TGTGCCAGCAGCTTAGGCCCCAGACTAGCGCGAGTGCACAATGAGCAGTTCTTC
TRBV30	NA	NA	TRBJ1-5	CAWSVRSGQPQHF	TGTGCCTGGAGTGTTCGGTCGGGTCAGCCCCAGCATTTT
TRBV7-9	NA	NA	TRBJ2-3	CASRVEQGSTDTQYF	TGTGCCAGCAGGGTTGAGCAGGGAAGCACAGATACGCAGTATTTT
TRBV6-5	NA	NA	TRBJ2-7	CASSLGGSRYEQYF	TGTGCCAGCAGCTTGGGGGGAAGTAGGTACGAGCAGTACTTC
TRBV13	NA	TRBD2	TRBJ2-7	CASSLTSGRDYEQYF	TGTGCCAGCAGCCTTACTAGCGGGAGGGATTACGAGCAGTACTTC
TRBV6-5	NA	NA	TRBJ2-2	CASSTNTGELFF	TGTGCCAGCAGTACGAACACCGGGGAGCTGTTTTTT